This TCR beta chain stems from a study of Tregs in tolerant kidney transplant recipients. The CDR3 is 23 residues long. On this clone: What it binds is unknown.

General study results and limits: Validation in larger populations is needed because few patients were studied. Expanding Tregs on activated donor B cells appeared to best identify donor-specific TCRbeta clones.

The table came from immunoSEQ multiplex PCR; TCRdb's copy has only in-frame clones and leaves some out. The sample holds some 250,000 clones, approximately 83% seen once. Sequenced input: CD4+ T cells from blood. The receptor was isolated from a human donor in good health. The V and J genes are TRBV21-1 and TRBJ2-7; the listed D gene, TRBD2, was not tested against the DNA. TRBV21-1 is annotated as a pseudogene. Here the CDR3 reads CASRSQNLGKYRDGRRGTYEQYF. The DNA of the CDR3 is TGTGCCAGCCGCTCCCAAAATCTCGGTAAATACCGGGATGGGCGACGTGGCACCTACGAGCAGTACTTC.